Here is one T cell receptor beta chain with its context. The sample comes from a study of blood T cell repertoires in COVID-19. About the study: The cDNA or gDNA used as material had been derived from T cells, B-cell-depleted T cells, or PBMCs.

The CDR3 extends over 13 amino acids. Trimming removed 0 bases at V and 11 bases at J, with 12 bases between. Per the germline V gene, CDR1 is MGHRA and CDR2 is YSYEKL. As originally analysed: Estimated nucleated cell counts came from reference gene primer amplification. This table comes from immunoSEQ multiplex PCR, and its TCRdb copy is limited to in-frame clones, with some not included. That table supplies the V and J calls and clone size; D and trimming were determined from the DNA. This sample yields 150,000 to 200,000 clones, of which approximately 92% are seen a single time; 3.5% to 5% belongs to the top ten.

Sequences were obtained from peripheral blood. The rearrangement links TRBV4-1 to TRBJ2-3; a possible D gene is TRBD1 (5 bases). The clonotype comes from a woman in her forties or fifties with acute or convalescent COVID-19. CDR3 residues: CASSQEIRVGQYF. The CDR3 DNA reads as TGCGCCAGCAGCCAAGAAATCAGGGTGGGGCAGTATTTT.